The 25 T cell receptor beta chains reported below all come from one sample, sequenced in a study of T cell changes during pregnancy in multiple sclerosis. The method was immunoSEQ multiplex PCR; TCRdb's version includes in-frame clones alone and lacks a portion of them. The table lists over 50,000 clones, around nine tenths of them singletons. The material sequenced was peripheral blood from another person, used as feeder cells. These receptors originate from a human donor whose cells served as feeder cells for cultures in a pregnancy study.

This chain links TRBV7-2 with TRBJ1-3; unclear D gene. With 5 bases removed from V and 0 bases from J, the gap between germline ends came to 14 bases. Per germline, CDR1 SGHTA and CDR2 FQGNSA. This CDR3 spans 16 amino acids. The CDR3: CASSVWTVYSGNTIYF. The CDR3 DNA sequence: TGTGCCAGCAGCGTCTGGACTGTTTACTCTGGAAACACCATATATTTT.

This rearrangement joins TRBV5-1 to TRBJ1-1; no reliable D call. Between the trimmed V and J ends, which lost 2 bases and 5 bases, there was a span of 13 bases. The CDR3 covers 14 residues. CDR1 and CDR2 from the germline V gene are SGHRS and YFSETQ. The CDR3 reads CASSFWPSLTEAFF. CDR3 nucleotides: TGCGCCAGCAGCTTTTGGCCGAGCCTGACTGAAGCTTTCTTT.

V usage is TRBV7-2 and J usage is TRBJ1-2, with D possibly matching TRBD1 (6 bases). The CDR3 has 11 residues. CDR1 and CDR2 from the germline V gene are SGHTA and FQGNSA. V lost 4 bases and J 9 bases, leaving 9 bases between the germline ends. The CDR3 protein is CASSSQGSYTF. The CDR3 DNA reads as TGTGCCAGCAGCTCGCAGGGGAGCTACACCTTC.

CDR3 bases: TGTGCCATCAGTGAACAGGGGGCGTCGGGGACAGATACGCAGTATTTT. It specifies CAISEQGASGTDTQYF. The V call is TRBV10-3, the J call TRBJ2-3, with 9 positions matching TRBD1. CDR3 size: 16 residues. Germline trimming cut 3 bases from V and 3 bases from J; bases unmatched to any gene: 7. CDR1 ENHRY and CDR2 SYGVKD come from the germline V gene.

The chain links TRBV4-1 to TRBJ1-5; D ambiguous. V was trimmed by 3 bases and J by 5 bases, leaving 5 bases between them. CDR1 and CDR2 from the germline V gene are MGHRA and YSYEKL. The CDR3 is 12 amino acids. The CDR3 reads CASSQADQPQHF. The CDR3 DNA is TGCGCCAGCAGCCAGGCTGATCAGCCCCAGCATTTT.

This clone occurred a few times. The chain combines TRBV6-5 with TRBJ1-3; tentative D call: TRBD1 (6 bases). The CDR3 covers 15 residues. V lost 0 bases and J 3 bases, leaving 9 bases between the germline ends. Per the germline V gene, CDR1 is MNHEY and CDR2 is SVGAGI. Here the CDR3 DNA reads TGTGCCAGCAGTTACTCGAAAGGGGGTGGAAACACCATATATTTT. Protein sequence: CASSYSKGGGNTIYF.

The chain links TRBV11-3 to TRBJ2-1, with TRBD2 matching 7 bases. Germline V gene lookup returns CDR1 SGHNT and CDR2 YENEEA. CDR3 length: 16 residues. V lost 3 bases, J lost 0 bases, and 5 bases stayed unmatched. The CDR3 region has the DNA TGTGCCAGCAGCTTGGGGGGGTTGAGCTCCTACAATGAGCAGTTCTTC. It codes for CASSLGGLSSYNEQFF.

The CDR3 DNA reads TGTGCTAGTGGTTTGTCGGTCGCGGCACGGAAACTGTTTTTT. Protein product: CASGLSVAARKLFF. The V and J genes are TRBV12-5 and TRBJ1-4, with unresolved D. This CDR3 spans 14 amino acids. Trimming took 2 bases from V and 11 from J, leaving 15 bases between them. Per germline, CDR1 LGHNT and CDR2 FRNRAP.

V gene TRBV6-9 combines with J gene TRBJ1-2, with no clear D. CDR3 size: 12 residues. Trimming removed 10 bases at V and 4 bases at J, with 13 bases between. CDR1 is MNHGY, CDR2 SVAAGI, per germline. CDR3 nucleotide sequence: TGTGCCACCCCGGGTAATGGCTATGGCTACACCTTC. Its protein product is CATPGNGYGYTF.

CDR3 DNA: TGTGCCAGCAGCTTGGGAGAGAATGAAAAACTGTTTTTT. As protein: CASSLGENEKLFF. The V gene is TRBV7-9, the J gene TRBJ1-4; D ambiguous. The CDR3 covers 13 residues. Per the germline V gene, CDR1 is SEHNR and CDR2 is FQNEAQ (reference sequence). Trimming removed 3 bases from V and 5 bases from J, with 7 bases in between.

There are a few counts of this clone. The rearrangement links TRBV7-2 to TRBJ1-2; D is unresolved. Trimming cost V 1 base and J 4 bases, with 10 bases left between them. The CDR3 is made up of 14 amino acids. Germline assignment: CDR1 SGHTA and CDR2 FQGNSA. This chain's CDR3 is CASSLDSEVYGYTF. In DNA form, the CDR3 reads TGTGCCAGCAGCTTAGACAGTGAGGTCTATGGCTACACCTTC.

The rearrangement joins TRBV6-1 to TRBJ1-1; D is possibly TRBD1 (5 bases). Germline values: CDR1 MNHNS, CDR2 SASEGT. V gave up 1 base and J gave up 5 bases, with 14 bases separating them. The CDR3 is 15 amino acids. The CDR3 region has the DNA TGTGCCAGCAGTGAAGAATGGGCAGGGCCTACTGAAGCTTTCTTT. Amino acid sequence: CASSEEWAGPTEAFF.

A single count supports this clone. V usage is TRBV5-1 and J usage is TRBJ2-5; TRBD1 aligns across 9 bases. The CDR3 spans 15 residues. Germline CDR1 SGHRS, CDR2 YFSETQ. The trim removed 4 bases at V and 1 base at J, leaving 5 bases unmatched. The chain's CDR3 is CASSLQGQGQETQYF. In DNA, the CDR3 is TGCGCCAGCAGCCTCCAGGGACAGGGCCAAGAGACCCAGTACTTC.

This chain connects TRBV2 to TRBJ2-6; 8 nucleotides align to TRBD1. The V gene end was trimmed by 6 bases and the J gene end by 0 bases; junction bases not matched to a gene: 7. The CDR3 totals 17 residues. Germline V gene lookup returns CDR1 SNHLY and CDR2 FYNNEI. The CDR3: CASRTGTGTSGANVLTF. Here the CDR3 DNA reads TGTGCCAGCAGAACCGGGACAGGAACCTCTGGGGCCAACGTCCTGACTTTC.

The V gene is TRBV4-3, the J gene TRBJ1-6; D gene ambiguous. The CDR3 sequence is 13 residues long. Trimming cost V 0 bases and J 12 bases, with 9 bases left between them. The germline V gene encodes CDR1 LGHNA and CDR2 YSLEER. The chain's CDR3 is CASSQEVGGPLHF. Written as DNA, the CDR3 is TGCGCCAGCAGCCAAGAGGTCGGAGGACCCCTCCACTTT.

This clone was found a few times. V and J are TRBV5-1 and TRBJ1-1; maybe TRBD1 (6 bases). The CDR3 totals 11 residues. From germline, CDR1 is SGHRS and CDR2 YFSETQ. Trimming took off 6 bases at V and 8 bases at J, with 11 bases between the two ends. The CDR3 DNA is TGCGCCAGCAATGAGGGGGTGGAAGCTTTCTTT. As protein: CASNEGVEAFF.

The chain uses TRBV9 and TRBJ2-1, with a weak D call TRBD1 (5 bases). The V gene lost 3 bases and the J gene lost 0 bases, with 13 bases spanning the gap. Germline V gene sequence: CDR1 SGDLS, CDR2 YYNGEE. The CDR3 consists of 16 residues. CDR3 in amino acids: CASSARQTSSYNEQFF. The CDR3 region has the DNA TGTGCCAGCAGCGCTAGACAGACTTCCTCCTACAATGAGCAGTTCTTC.

This rearrangement joins TRBV7-9 to TRBJ2-1; TRBD2 matches at 9 bases. The J segment lost 5 bases and the V segment lost 3 bases, leaving 2 bases of the junction unmatched. Germline V gene data show CDR1 as SEHNR and CDR2 as FQNEAQ (reference sequence). The CDR3 loop spans 14 amino acids. CDR3 bases: TGTGCCAGCAGCTTGACTAGCGGAAACAATGAGCAGTTCTTC. This encodes CASSLTSGNNEQFF.

The rearrangement uses TRBV27 and TRBJ1-2; 7 bases are a match to TRBD1. The CDR3 contains 15 residues. The germline V gene encodes CDR1 MNHEY and CDR2 SMNVEV (reference sequence). V shed 5 bases and J 3 bases; nucleotides not matched to a gene: 9. The CDR3 sequence: CASSPDRQGYYGYTF. The DNA of the CDR3 is TGTGCCAGCAGTCCAGATAGACAGGGCTACTATGGCTACACCTTC.

This sequence joins TRBV4-3 and TRBJ2-3, with 11 bases aligning to TRBD1. Germline V CDR1 and CDR2: LGHNA, YSLEER. CDR3 length equals 16 residues. V lost 1 base to trimming and J lost 1 base; unmatched junction nucleotides: 1. This CDR3 is CASSQGTGGRTDTQYF. The CDR3 DNA follows: TGCGCCAGCAGCCAAGGGACAGGGGGCCGCACAGATACGCAGTATTTT.

This chain joins TRBV5-5 and TRBJ1-1; no reliable D call. V gave up 4 bases and J gave up 7 bases, with 20 bases separating them. Per the germline V gene, CDR1 is SGHKS and CDR2 is YYEKEE (reference sequence). This CDR3 comprises 15 residues. The CDR3 nucleotides are TGTGCCAGCAGCATTGCGCTGGGTCCCCGGGATGAAGCTTTCTTT. It yields the protein CASSIALGPRDEAFF.

The V call is TRBV11-2, the J call TRBJ1-3, with D possibly matching TRBD1 (5 bases). Germline V lookup: CDR1 SGHAT, CDR2 FQNNGV. The V end lost 4 bases, the J end lost 0 bases, and 13 bases lay between the germline ends. The CDR3 covers 16 residues. For the CDR3, the DNA is TGTGCCAGCAGCTCCCTAGCAGGGAGCTCTGGAAACACCATATATTTT. Translated, it gives CASSSLAGSSGNTIYF.

The chain joins TRBV5-1 to TRBJ2-7; TRBD2 matches 11 bases. There are 15 residues in the CDR3. Losses at the gene ends were 4 bases for V and 4 bases for J; bases not matched to a gene: 7. In germline, CDR1 is SGHRS, CDR2 YFSETQ. CDR3 sequence reads: CASSGAGTSGYEQYF. The CDR3 coding sequence is TGCGCCAGCAGCGGAGCCGGGACTAGCGGATACGAGCAGTACTTC.

The chain carries TRBV9 and TRBJ2-7; no clear D. Germline CDR1 and CDR2: SGDLS and YYNGEE. The CDR3 extends over 14 amino acids. Trimming pared 2 bases from V and 3 bases from J, leaving 12 bases between. This CDR3 reads CASSVGPSLYEQYF. In DNA form, the CDR3 reads TGTGCCAGCAGCGTTGGACCGAGCCTCTACGAGCAGTACTTC.

Here the CDR3 DNA reads TGTGCCAGTAGTCGAGGACAGGTTTCTAACTATGGCTACACCTTC. It translates to CASSRGQVSNYGYTF. The V gene is TRBV19, the J gene TRBJ1-2; 7 bases are shared with TRBD1. J lost 0 bases, V lost 5 bases, and 6 bases had no gene match. There are 15 residues in the CDR3. Germline V gene lookup returns CDR1 LNHDA and CDR2 SQIVND (reference sequence).